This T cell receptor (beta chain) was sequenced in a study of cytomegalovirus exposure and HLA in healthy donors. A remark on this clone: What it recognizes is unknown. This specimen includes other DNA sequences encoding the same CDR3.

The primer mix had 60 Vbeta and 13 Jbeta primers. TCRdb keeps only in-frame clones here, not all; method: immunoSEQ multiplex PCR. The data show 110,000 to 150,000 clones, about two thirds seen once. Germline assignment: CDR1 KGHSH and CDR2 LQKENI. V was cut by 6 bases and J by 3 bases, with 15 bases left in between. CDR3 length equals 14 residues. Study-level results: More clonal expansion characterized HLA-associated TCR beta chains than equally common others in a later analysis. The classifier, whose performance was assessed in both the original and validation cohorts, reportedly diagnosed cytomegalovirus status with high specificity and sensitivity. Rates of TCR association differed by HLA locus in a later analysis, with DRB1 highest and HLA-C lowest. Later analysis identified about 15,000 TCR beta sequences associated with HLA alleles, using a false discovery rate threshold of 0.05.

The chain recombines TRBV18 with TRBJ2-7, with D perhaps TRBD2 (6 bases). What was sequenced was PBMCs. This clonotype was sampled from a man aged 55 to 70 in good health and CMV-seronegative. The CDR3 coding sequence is TGTGCCAGCTCCCCCGAGGGCGGGAACTACGAGCAGTACTTC. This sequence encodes CASSPEGGNYEQYF.